This TCR beta chain was documented in a study of CD8+ T cells in alopecia areata. The CDR3 runs to 13 residues. The V and J ends lost 5 bases and 8 bases respectively, with 14 bases between them. CDR1 is LNHNV and CDR2 is YYDKDF in the germline V gene (reference sequence). Once RNA had been extracted, it was reverse transcribed into cDNA to act as the sequencing template. Repertoires were generated with immunoSEQ multiplex PCR, while TCRdb's copy carries only in-frame clones and drops some. The table has about 180,000 clones, 58% seen once. The treatment: oral pan-JAK inhibitor, 5-10 mg twice daily. Sequences were derived from CD4+ T cells sorted from blood, sampled between weeks 55 and 70, from a patient treated with tofacitinib. The origin of this receptor is a human donor with alopecia areata. The V call is TRBV15, the J call TRBJ2-3; no clear D. The chain's CDR3 is CATSPVQVTTQYF. CDR3 in DNA: TGTGCCACCAGCCCCGTCCAGGTCACTACGCAGTATTTT.